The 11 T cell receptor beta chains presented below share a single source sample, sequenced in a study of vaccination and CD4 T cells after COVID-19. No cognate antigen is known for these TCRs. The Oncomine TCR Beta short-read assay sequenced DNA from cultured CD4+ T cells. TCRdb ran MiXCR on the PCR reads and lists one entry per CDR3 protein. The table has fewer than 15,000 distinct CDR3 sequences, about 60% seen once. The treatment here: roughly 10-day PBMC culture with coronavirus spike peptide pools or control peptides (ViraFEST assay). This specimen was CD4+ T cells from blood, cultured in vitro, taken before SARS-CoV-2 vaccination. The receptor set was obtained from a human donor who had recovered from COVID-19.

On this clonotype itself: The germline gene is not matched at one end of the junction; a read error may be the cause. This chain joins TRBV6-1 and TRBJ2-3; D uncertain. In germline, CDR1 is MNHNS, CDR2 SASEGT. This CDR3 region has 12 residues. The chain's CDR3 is CASRDSTDTQYF. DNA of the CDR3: TGTGCCAGCCGTGATAGCACAGATACGCAGTATTTT.

CDR3 amino acids: CASSAEGQPQHF. The DNA of the CDR3 is TGTGCCAGCAGTGCGGAGGGGCAGCCCCAGCATTTT. This chain links TRBV2 with TRBJ1-5, with D tentatively TRBD1 (5 bases). Trimming pared 4 bases from V and 7 bases from J, leaving 8 bases between. CDR3 length: 12 amino acids. Germline V CDR1 and CDR2: SNHLY, FYNNEI.

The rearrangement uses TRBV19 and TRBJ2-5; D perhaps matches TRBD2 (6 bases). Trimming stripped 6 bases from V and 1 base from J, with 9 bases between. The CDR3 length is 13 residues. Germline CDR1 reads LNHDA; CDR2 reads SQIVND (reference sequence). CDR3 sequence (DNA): TGTGCCAGTAGGGTGGGGGGCCAAGAGACCCAGTACTTC. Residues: CASRVGGQETQYF.

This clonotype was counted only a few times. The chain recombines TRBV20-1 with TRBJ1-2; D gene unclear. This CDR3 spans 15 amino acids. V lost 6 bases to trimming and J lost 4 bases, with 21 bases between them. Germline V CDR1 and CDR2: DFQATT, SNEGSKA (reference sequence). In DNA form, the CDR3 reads TGCAGTGCCACACCGACGGCCGCCGGACCCTATGGCTACACCTTC. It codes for CSATPTAAGPYGYTF.

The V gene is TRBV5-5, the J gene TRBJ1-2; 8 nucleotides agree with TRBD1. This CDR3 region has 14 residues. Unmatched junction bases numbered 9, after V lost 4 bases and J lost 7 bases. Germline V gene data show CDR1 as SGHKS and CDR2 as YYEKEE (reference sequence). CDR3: CASSATTGGGGYTF. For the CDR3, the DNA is TGTGCCAGCAGCGCGACCACAGGGGGTGGTGGCTACACCTTC.

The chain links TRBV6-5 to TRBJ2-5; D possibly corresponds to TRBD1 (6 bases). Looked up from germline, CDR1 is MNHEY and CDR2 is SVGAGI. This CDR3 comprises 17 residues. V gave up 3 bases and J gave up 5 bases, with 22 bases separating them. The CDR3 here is CASSYPKEPGARETQYF. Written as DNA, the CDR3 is TGTGCCAGCAGTTATCCCAAGGAACCAGGGGCCAGGGAGACCCAGTACTTC.

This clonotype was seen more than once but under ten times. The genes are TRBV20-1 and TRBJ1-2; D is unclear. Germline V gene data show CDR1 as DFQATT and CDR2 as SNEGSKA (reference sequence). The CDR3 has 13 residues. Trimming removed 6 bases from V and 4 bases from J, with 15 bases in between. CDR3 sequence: CSAKGELSYGYTF. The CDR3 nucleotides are TGCAGTGCCAAAGGCGAGCTTTCCTATGGCTACACCTTC.

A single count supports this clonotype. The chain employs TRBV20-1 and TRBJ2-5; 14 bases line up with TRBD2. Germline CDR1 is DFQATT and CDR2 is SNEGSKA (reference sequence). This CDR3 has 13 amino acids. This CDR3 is CSERTSGRETQYF. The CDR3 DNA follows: TGCAGCGAACGGACTAGCGGGAGGGAGACCCAGTACTTC.

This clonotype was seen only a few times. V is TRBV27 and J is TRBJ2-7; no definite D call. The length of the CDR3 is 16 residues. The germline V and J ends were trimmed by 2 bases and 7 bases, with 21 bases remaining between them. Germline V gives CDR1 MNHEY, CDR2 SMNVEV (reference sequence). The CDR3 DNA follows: TGTGCCAGCAGTTTAAGTTCGGGTTACTCGTTCGGGGAGCAGTACTTC. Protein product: CASSLSSGYSFGEQYF.

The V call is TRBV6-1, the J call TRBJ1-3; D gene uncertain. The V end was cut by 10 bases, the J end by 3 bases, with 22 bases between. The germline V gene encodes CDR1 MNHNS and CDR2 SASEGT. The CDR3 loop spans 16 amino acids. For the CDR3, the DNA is TGTGCCACCCGGGAGTGGGCCAACTCAGTTGGAAACACCATATATTTT. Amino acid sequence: CATREWANSVGNTIYF.

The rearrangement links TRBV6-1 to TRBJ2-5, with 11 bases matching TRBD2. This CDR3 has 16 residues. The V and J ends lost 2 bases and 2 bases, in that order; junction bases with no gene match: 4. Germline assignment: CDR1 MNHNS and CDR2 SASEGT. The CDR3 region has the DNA TGTGCCAGCAGTGAATATGGGACTAGCGGACAAGAGACCCAGTACTTC. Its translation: CASSEYGTSGQETQYF.